This paragraph covers one T cell receptor beta chain sequence. Per germline, CDR1 GTSNPN and CDR2 SVGIG (reference sequence). Germline trimming cut 2 bases from V and 7 bases from J; bases unmatched to any gene: 5. The CDR3 contains 13 residues. The method was immunoSEQ multiplex PCR; TCRdb's version includes in-frame clones alone and lacks a portion of them. The sample includes about 220,000 clones, roughly 84% of them seen just once. This record comes from a study of blood T cell repertoires in COVID-19. Across the study: COVID-19 samples collected from the United States, Italy and Spain covered acute and convalescent phases.

The sequence came from a man aged 45-65 years with active or convalescent COVID-19. The sequenced sample consisted of peripheral blood. The chain carries TRBV30 and TRBJ2-7; the match to TRBD2 covers 10 bases. CDR3: CAWSPSGSREQYF. The CDR3, as DNA: TGTGCCTGGAGTCCTAGCGGGAGTAGAGAGCAGTACTTC.